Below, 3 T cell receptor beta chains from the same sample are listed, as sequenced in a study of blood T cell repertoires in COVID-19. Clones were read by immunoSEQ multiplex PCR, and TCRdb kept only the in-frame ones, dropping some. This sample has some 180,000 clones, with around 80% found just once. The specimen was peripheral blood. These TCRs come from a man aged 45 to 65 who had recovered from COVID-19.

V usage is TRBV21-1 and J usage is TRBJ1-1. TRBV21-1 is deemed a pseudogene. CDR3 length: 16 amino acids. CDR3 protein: CASRLDGRQLNTEAFF. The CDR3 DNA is TGTGCCAGCAGGCTAGACGGGAGGCAACTGAACACTGAAGCTTTCTTT.

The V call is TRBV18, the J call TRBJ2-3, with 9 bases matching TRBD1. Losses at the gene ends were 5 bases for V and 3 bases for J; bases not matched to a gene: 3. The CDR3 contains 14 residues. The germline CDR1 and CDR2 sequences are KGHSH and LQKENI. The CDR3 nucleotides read TGTGCCAGCTCAGCACAGGGGGCAACAGATACGCAGTATTTT. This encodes CASSAQGATDTQYF. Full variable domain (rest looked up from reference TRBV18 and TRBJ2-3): NAGVMQNPRHLVRRRGQEARLRCSPMKGHSHVYWYRQLPEEGLKFMVYLQKENIIDESGMPKERFSAEFPKEGPSILRIQQVVRGDSAAYFCASSAQGATDTQYFGPGTRLTVL.

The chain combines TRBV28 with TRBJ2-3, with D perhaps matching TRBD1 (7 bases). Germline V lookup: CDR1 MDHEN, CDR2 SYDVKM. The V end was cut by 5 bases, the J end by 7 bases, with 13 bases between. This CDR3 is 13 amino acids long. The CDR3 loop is CASSPRDSHTQYF. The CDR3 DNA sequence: TGTGCCAGCAGTCCGCGGGACAGCCATACGCAGTATTTT.